The 24 T cell receptor beta chains given below trace back to one sample, sequenced in a study of shared clonotypes between healthy human individuals (dated by TCRdb to 2018 to 2021). Library construction relied on the immunoSEQ multiplex PCR assay. As stored in TCRdb, this immuneACCESS dataset retains in-frame rearrangements with V and J assigned. A fraction of the clones does not appear; measured against another copy, unresolved V genes explain less than half of the discrepancy, and the remainder lacks a known reason. Present in this sample are 550,000 to 850,000 clones, around 74% of which were seen just once. 1.5% to 2% of the sample is in the top ten clones. Sample: memory CD4+ T cells sorted from blood. Taken with the paper, the label for cell subset or site translates to: CD45RA-negative fraction. The origin of the receptors is a woman in her 30s in good health.

Only one count was recorded for this clone. The rearrangement joins TRBV6-4 to TRBJ1-5; tentative D call: TRBD1 (5 bases). Germline values: CDR1 MRHNA, CDR2 SNTAGT. V was cut by 6 bases and J by 7 bases, with 13 bases left in between. The CDR3 has 13 residues. The CDR3, as DNA: TGTGCCAGCAGCGAGTCCAGGGACCAGCCCCAGCATTTT. It translates to CASSESRDQPQHF.

This clone was seen ten or more times. V and J are TRBV27 and TRBJ1-2, with 7 bases aligning to TRBD1. The CDR3 consists of 15 residues. After removal of 0 bases from V and 13 bases from J, the junction contained 14 bases not matched to a gene. CDR1 is MNHEY, CDR2 SMNVEV, per germline (reference sequence). The CDR3 loop reads CASSLSYRQGITATF. The CDR3 coding sequence is TGTGCCAGCAGTTTATCGTATAGACAGGGAATCACGGCCACCTTC.

This chain links TRBV7-9 with TRBJ2-5, with 14 bases lining up with TRBD2. CDR3 length: 18 residues. CDR1 and CDR2 (germline): SEHNR, FQNEAQ (reference sequence). V gave up 4 bases and J gave up 2 bases; unmatched junction bases: 9. The CDR3 reads CASSSGTSGSRVQETQYF. The CDR3 nucleotides read TGTGCCAGCAGCTCTGGGACTAGCGGGAGTCGGGTACAAGAGACCCAGTACTTC.

The V call is TRBV19, the J call TRBJ2-1; D is unresolved. Between the trimmed V and J ends, which lost 10 bases and 4 bases, there was a span of 14 bases. Per the germline V gene, CDR1 is LNHDA and CDR2 is SQIVND (reference sequence). CDR3 size: 13 residues. CDR3 sequence (DNA): TGTGCCACCTCGGGCGTCTCGTACAATGAGCAGTTCTTC. Translating gives CATSGVSYNEQFF.

This sequence joins TRBV7-3 and TRBJ2-1, with 9 bases matching TRBD2. Germline values: CDR1 SGHTA, CDR2 FQGTGA. After removal of 4 bases from V and 6 bases from J, the junction contained 7 bases not matched to a gene. The CDR3 spans 15 residues. The CDR3 protein is CASSSNSGSGNEQFF. The CDR3 DNA follows: TGTGCCAGCAGCTCCAATAGCGGGAGTGGCAATGAGCAGTTCTTC.

This chain joins TRBV6-1 and TRBJ2-3, with D perhaps TRBD2 (6 bases). Germline CDR1 is MNHNS and CDR2 is SASEGT. This CDR3 has 15 amino acids. The V gene lost 4 bases and the J gene lost 2 bases, with 13 bases spanning the gap. The CDR3 DNA follows: TGTGCCAGCAGTGCATACCGGGACTTCACAGATACGCAGTATTTT. Translated: CASSAYRDFTDTQYF.

The V and J genes are TRBV5-1 and TRBJ2-5; 10 nucleotides line up with TRBD1. The closer fit of TRBJ2-7 to the DNA end suggests the J call may be wrong. CDR1 is SGHRS and CDR2 is YFSETQ in the germline V gene. The CDR3 spans 14 residues. This CDR3 is CASSWDRGGYEQYF. In nucleotides, the CDR3 is TGCGCCAGCAGCTGGGACAGGGGAGGTTACGAGCAGTACTTC.

The CDR3 DNA reads as TGTGCCAGCAGCTGGAAGCACGGGGACGGCTACGAGCAGTACTTC. Its protein product is CASSWKHGDGYEQYF. V is TRBV5-5 and J is TRBJ2-7, with D perhaps TRBD1 or TRBD2 (5 bases each). Trimming cost V 3 bases and J 3 bases, with 16 bases left between them. Germline V CDR1 and CDR2: SGHKS, YYEKEE (reference sequence). The CDR3 runs 15 residues.

This clone was found a few times. The rearrangement joins TRBV5-1 to TRBJ2-3; D remains ambiguous. V lost 0 bases and J lost 0, with 5 bases in between. The CDR3 sequence is 14 residues long. From germline, CDR1 is SGHRS and CDR2 YFSETQ. The CDR3 bases are TGCGCCAGCAGCTTGGGACACAGCACAGATACGCAGTATTTT. Protein sequence: CASSLGHSTDTQYF.

The V call is TRBV27, the J call TRBJ2-1, with 11 bases that match TRBD1. Unmatched junction bases numbered 11, after V lost 4 bases and J lost 6 bases. Looked up from germline, CDR1 is MNHEY and CDR2 is SMNVEV (reference sequence). The CDR3 extends over 17 amino acids. DNA of the CDR3: TGTGCCAGCAGTTCCTGGACAGGGGGCGGATTTCGCAATGAGCAGTTCTTC. Translated: CASSSWTGGGFRNEQFF.

This clone has only one observation. The chain joins TRBV7-2 to TRBJ2-3, with D possibly matching TRBD1 (6 bases). CDR3 length: 16 amino acids. The ends were cut back, 2 bases at V and 0 bases at J, with 12 bases in the middle. The germline V gene has CDR1 SGHTA and CDR2 FQGNSA. CDR3 residues: CASSLRTGSSTDTQYF. CDR3 sequence (DNA): TGTGCCAGCAGCTTAAGAACAGGGTCGAGCACAGATACGCAGTATTTT.

For the CDR3, the DNA is TGTGCCAGCAGCCAGCTCGGCCTACCTAAACCCCAGAACACTGAAGCTTTCTTT. Translating it yields CASSQLGLPKPQNTEAFF. The chain couples TRBV4-2 to TRBJ1-1; no definite D call. The CDR3 length is 18 residues. The V and J ends lost 3 bases and 1 base respectively, with 21 bases between them. From germline, CDR1 is LGHNA and CDR2 YNFKEQ.

This clone was seen at least ten times. The rearrangement joins TRBV6-5 to TRBJ2-2; no firm D call. V lost 5 bases and J lost 6, with 16 bases in between. The CDR3 extends over 15 amino acids. Germline V gene data show CDR1 as MNHEY and CDR2 as SVGAGI. This CDR3 reads CASSSSDPLAGELFF. The CDR3 DNA follows: TGTGCCAGCAGTAGTAGTGACCCCTTGGCCGGGGAGCTGTTTTTT.

This chain connects TRBV10-3 to TRBJ2-2; D is unresolved. V dropped 4 bases and J dropped 1 base, with 4 bases sitting between them. Germline V gives CDR1 ENHRY, CDR2 SYGVKD. The CDR3 is 13 amino acids. Here the CDR3 DNA reads TGTGCCATCAGTGCCGGGAACACCGGGGAGCTGTTTTTT. Protein product: CAISAGNTGELFF.

The V gene is TRBV7-6, the J gene TRBJ1-3, with D possibly TRBD1 on 5 matching bases. CDR1 and CDR2 (germline): SGHVS, FNYEAQ. The CDR3 extends over 14 amino acids. Trimming pared 2 bases from V and 2 bases from J, leaving 7 bases between. CDR3 sequence reads: CASSLRQTGNTIYF. CDR3 DNA sequence: TGTGCCAGCAGCTTAAGACAGACTGGAAACACCATATATTTT.

The genes are TRBV2 and TRBJ1-1; D gene uncertain. Looked up from germline, CDR1 is SNHLY and CDR2 is FYNNEI. Deletions cut 1 base from V and 6 bases from J, with 15 bases between. The CDR3 is 15 amino acids. In nucleotides, the CDR3 is TGTGCCAGCAGTGAAGTCGGTACAGCGGGTCCTGAAGCTTTCTTT. It codes for CASSEVGTAGPEAFF.

Only one count was recorded for this clone. This CDR3 reads CASIPRGGGRGTFF. DNA for the CDR3: TGTGCCAGCATCCCACGCGGGGGGGGCAGGGGGACTTTCTTT. This chain uses TRBV28 with TRBJ1-1; TRBD1 aligns across 7 bases. Germline CDR1 reads MDHEN; CDR2 reads SYDVKM. J lost 12 bases, V lost 7 bases, and 17 bases had no gene match. The CDR3 consists of 14 residues.

This chain links TRBV30 with TRBJ1-5; D is unresolved. The CDR3 contains 14 residues. CDR1 and CDR2 from the germline V gene are GTSNPN and SVGIG (reference sequence). Trimming took off 6 bases at V and 6 bases at J, with 18 bases between the two ends. Here the CDR3 DNA reads TGTGCCTGTCCCCTCGTCGTTTCGTCTCAGCCCCAGCATTTT. This codes for CACPLVVSSQPQHF.

The rearrangement links TRBV10-3 to TRBJ2-5; D remains ambiguous. The V end lost 10 bases, the J end lost 4 bases, and 10 bases lay between the germline ends. The CDR3 length is 11 residues. Germline lookup yields CDR1 ENHRY and CDR2 SYGVKD. CDR3 sequence reads: CATSQRETQYF. For the CDR3, the DNA is TGTGCCACCTCCCAGAGAGAGACCCAGTACTTC.

The sample holds one count of this clone. The chain combines TRBV19 with TRBJ2-3; 11 bases line up with TRBD2. V lost 6 bases and J lost 4; bases outside the gene matches: 6. The CDR3 spans 15 residues. The germline V gene encodes CDR1 LNHDA and CDR2 SQIVND (reference sequence). The CDR3 nucleotides read TGTGCCAGTAGGATTACTAGCGGGAGAGCAGATACGCAGTATTTT. Protein product: CASRITSGRADTQYF.

The J gene is TRBJ1-2, the V gene TRBV18, with a tentative D call TRBD1 (6 bases). In germline, CDR1 is KGHSH, CDR2 LQKENI. The CDR3 length is 14 residues. Deletions cut 7 bases from V and 6 bases from J, with 18 bases between. DNA of the CDR3: TGTGCCAGCTGTACCAGGCAGGGGTCGGATGGCTACACCTTC. Amino acid sequence: CASCTRQGSDGYTF.

This chain joins TRBV28 and TRBJ2-7; unclear D gene. Germline V gene data show CDR1 as MDHEN and CDR2 as SYDVKM. V was shortened by 2 bases and J by 0 bases, with 8 bases between the two germline ends. The CDR3 runs 14 residues. CDR3 DNA: TGTGCCAGCAGTTTAAGGCAGAGCTCCTACGAGCAGTACTTC. This encodes CASSLRQSSYEQYF.

This sequence joins TRBV18 and TRBJ2-7; D unclear. The germline gives CDR1 KGHSH, CDR2 LQKENI. Trimming took 2 bases from V and 6 from J, leaving 11 bases between them. CDR3 length: 13 residues. CDR3 residues: CASSPDRLAEQYF. CDR3 in DNA: TGTGCCAGCTCACCAGACCGGCTCGCCGAGCAGTACTTC.

The chain has TRBV19 and TRBJ1-1; D might be TRBD1 (6 bases). V was shortened by 4 bases and J by 5 bases, with 17 bases between the two germline ends. This CDR3 contains 15 residues. The germline CDR1 and CDR2 sequences are LNHDA and SQIVND (reference sequence). CDR3 nucleotides: TGTGCCAGTAGTAACCCAAATCGCAGGGGTACTGAAGCTTTCTTT. This codes for CASSNPNRRGTEAFF. Complete variable domain (other parts from reference TRBV19 and TRBJ1-1): DGGITQSPKYLFRKEGQNVTLSCEQNLNHDAMYWYRQDPGQGLRLIYYSQIVNDFQKGDIAEGYSVSREKKESFPLTVTSAQKNPTAFYLCASSNPNRRGTEAFFGQGTRLTVV.